Listed below are T cell receptor beta chains from one sample, sequenced in a study of identical twins. Each CDR3 protein gets one entry after TCRdb re-called the 5' RACE reads with MiXCR. The sample has about 700,000 distinct CDR3 sequences, more than 6.5% seen once; the top ten hold roughly 0.9%. This same sample was also taken into another study, of yellow fever vaccine responses in identical twins.

Sequenced input: PBMCs. Receptors originate from a woman aged 18-29 years in good health. Each CDR3 is given with its conserved first and last residue. Fields, in order: J gene, V gene, clone size, D gene, CDR3 protein, CDR3 DNA. The D gene is left open where the match is weak. Size values are once, few and many counts, or a class for expanded clones, and some rows have none.

j_gene: TRBJ2-1; v_gene: TRBV7-2; abundance: few; d_gene: TRBD1; CDR3aa: CASGRQGAHNEQFF; CDR3nt: TGTGCCAGCGGTCGACAGGGGGCCCACAATGAGCAGTTCTTC
j_gene: TRBJ2-5; v_gene: TRBV27; abundance: few; d_gene: .; CDR3aa: CASSFLASQETQYF; CDR3nt: TGTGCCAGCAGTTTCCTAGCGAGCCAAGAGACCCAGTACTTC
j_gene: TRBJ1-2; v_gene: TRBV20-1; abundance: .; d_gene: TRBD1; CDR3aa: CSATGTGVNGYTF; CDR3nt: TGCAGTGCTACCGGGACAGGGGTAAATGGCTACACCTTC
j_gene: TRBJ2-3; v_gene: TRBV5-1; abundance: few; d_gene: .; CDR3aa: CASSLFTNRVRETDTQYF; CDR3nt: TGCGCCAGCAGCTTGTTCACCAACAGGGTACGGGAAACAGATACGCAGTATTTT
j_gene: TRBJ1-1; v_gene: TRBV29-1; abundance: few; d_gene: TRBD1; CDR3aa: CSVESGGNTEAFF; CDR3nt: TGCAGCGTTGAATCAGGGGGTAACACTGAAGCTTTCTTT
j_gene: TRBJ2-5; v_gene: TRBV30; abundance: few; d_gene: TRBD2; CDR3aa: CAFTSGGWTGETQYF; CDR3nt: TGTGCCTTTACTAGCGGGGGATGGACTGGGGAGACCCAGTACTTC
j_gene: TRBJ2-7; v_gene: TRBV14; abundance: .; d_gene: TRBD2; CDR3aa: CASSLSATSGSTYEQYF; CDR3nt: TGTGCCAGCAGCCTTAGTGCCACTAGCGGGTCTACCTACGAGCAGTACTTC
j_gene: TRBJ2-1; v_gene: TRBV3-1; abundance: many; d_gene: .; CDR3aa: CASSQENAVNEQFF; CDR3nt: TGTGCCAGCAGCCAAGAGAATGCGGTCAATGAGCAGTTCTTC
j_gene: TRBJ1-5; v_gene: TRBV19; abundance: few; d_gene: .; CDR3aa: CASNMTPNQPQHF; CDR3nt: TGTGCCAGTAATATGACCCCGAACCAGCCCCAGCATTTT
j_gene: TRBJ2-7; v_gene: TRBV15; abundance: few; d_gene: TRBD2; CDR3aa: CATSPGGEVQYF; CDR3nt: TGTGCCACCAGTCCGGGAGGGGAAGTGCAGTACTTC
j_gene: TRBJ2-2; v_gene: TRBV4-3; abundance: few; d_gene: .; CDR3aa: CASSGGTVWGTGELFF; CDR3nt: TGCGCCAGCAGCGGAGGAACGGTGTGGGGAACCGGGGAGCTGTTTTTT
j_gene: TRBJ2-1; v_gene: TRBV5-1; abundance: few; d_gene: .; CDR3aa: CASSTPAGLYNEQFF; CDR3nt: TGCGCCAGCAGCACCCCGGCTGGCCTCTACAATGAGCAGTTCTTC
j_gene: TRBJ2-5; v_gene: TRBV25-1; abundance: few; d_gene: TRBD1; CDR3aa: CASLGTGGGETQYF; CDR3nt: TGTGCCAGCCTCGGGACAGGGGGAGGAGAGACCCAGTACTTC
j_gene: TRBJ2-3; v_gene: TRBV24-1; abundance: .; d_gene: .; CDR3aa: CATSGNYRTDTQYF; CDR3nt: TGTGCCACCAGTGGGAACTATCGGACAGATACGCAGTATTTT
j_gene: TRBJ2-7; v_gene: TRBV12-3/TRBV12-4; abundance: few; d_gene: .; CDR3aa: CASSSPGPIYEQYF; CDR3nt: TGTGCCAGCAGTTCTCCGGGACCCATCTACGAGCAGTACTTC
j_gene: TRBJ2-1; v_gene: TRBV10-3; abundance: few; d_gene: TRBD2; CDR3aa: CAISGSGVNEQFF; CDR3nt: TGTGCCATTAGCGGGTCGGGGGTCAATGAGCAGTTCTTC
j_gene: TRBJ2-1; v_gene: TRBV24-1; abundance: .; d_gene: .; CDR3aa: CATSDLPQGTEQFF; CDR3nt: TGTGCCACCAGTGATTTGCCACAGGGAACTGAGCAGTTCTTC
j_gene: TRBJ2-1; v_gene: TRBV15; abundance: few; d_gene: .; CDR3aa: CATSGDPETGRDEQFF; CDR3nt: TGTGCCACCAGCGGAGACCCCGAGACAGGGAGGGATGAGCAGTTCTTC
j_gene: TRBJ2-5; v_gene: TRBV6-5; abundance: few; d_gene: TRBD2; CDR3aa: CASSYSSSGLQETQYF; CDR3nt: TGTGCCAGCAGTTACTCGTCTAGCGGACTCCAAGAGACCCAGTACTTC
j_gene: TRBJ2-1; v_gene: TRBV6-2/TRBV6-3; abundance: many; d_gene: TRBD2; CDR3aa: CASSPTSGIYNEQFF; CDR3nt: TGTGCCAGCAGCCCCACTAGCGGGATCTACAATGAGCAGTTCTTC
j_gene: TRBJ2-7; v_gene: TRBV20-1; abundance: .; d_gene: .; CDR3aa: CSARGGARQGQSYEQYF; CDR3nt: TGCAGTGCTAGAGGTGGGGCCCGCCAGGGCCAATCCTACGAGCAGTACTTC
j_gene: TRBJ2-4; v_gene: TRBV4-1; abundance: few; d_gene: .; CDR3aa: CASSQRTELAKNIQYF; CDR3nt: TGCGCCAGCAGCCAAAGGACAGAGCTAGCCAAAAACATTCAGTACTTC